Listed below are T cell receptor beta chains from one sample, sequenced in a study of shared T cell receptors in the human thymus. Clones were read by immunoSEQ multiplex PCR, and TCRdb kept only the in-frame ones, dropping some. The sample records 700,000 or so clones, 80% to 90% being singletons. These data also formed part of another study, on human thymus T cells.

Material: thymocytes. The source of these receptors is a girl less than two years old with a congenital heart defect. Both conserved end residues are trimmed from each CDR3.

v_gene	j_gene	CDR3aa
TRBV7-6	TRBJ2-1	ASSLAWSGSNEQF
TRBV19	TRBJ1-1	ASSPEEGGGTEAF
TRBV7-2	TRBJ2-7	ASSLAPLRGLQY
TRBV4-3	TRBJ2-7	ASSQVLGGGTYEQY
TRBV4-1	TRBJ1-5	ASSHHFTNQPQH
TRBV19	TRBJ1-1	ASSILMGRNTEAF
TRBV4-1	TRBJ1-2	ASSPLRDYGYT
TRBV4-1	TRBJ1-6	ASSRRAQGRNSPLH
TRBV28	TRBJ2-3	ASKVNGDSYGDTQY
TRBV15	TRBJ1-5	ATSHSPNQPQH
TRBV7-2	TRBJ2-1	ASSLVGGEDNEQF
TRBV5-6	TRBJ1-1	ASSLGGRGTEAF
TRBV14	TRBJ2-1	ASSQVRTSYRYNEQF
TRBV25-1	TRBJ1-1	ASVTGGEYTEAF
TRBV4-1	TRBJ2-7	ASSRTESRYFYEQY
TRBV4-1	TRBJ1-2	ASSQDGGCGCYGYT
TRBV5-1	TRBJ2-1	ASSFNVQGGNEQF
TRBV11-2	TRBJ1-1	ASSRRRVVQGNSEAF
TRBV4-1	TRBJ1-1	ASSQKVGRPTEAF
TRBV4-3	TRBJ2-5	ASSQVRQKRGTQY
TRBV27	TRBJ2-1	ASSTRTGSSYNEQF
TRBV6-5	TRBJ1-2	ASGLRLEENGYT
TRBV4-3	TRBJ1-2	ASSQGGGFRGSGYT
TRBV12-2	TRBJ2-2	ASRLAGAQTGELF
TRBV18	TRBJ1-2	ASSPDIPHYGYT
TRBV20-1	TRBJ1-2	SANLPSGT
TRBV9	TRBJ2-7	ASSVGQGAKEQY
TRBV10-3	TRBJ1-1	AINPGDRGDTEAF
TRBV28	TRBJ1-1	ASSATRQGSAEAF
TRBV5-8	TRBJ2-2	ASSRLGLAKSPGELF
TRBV7-8	TRBJ1-1	ASSLEGKTGQDTEAF
TRBV6-5	TRBJ1-1	ASSLLQGRTEAF
TRBV5-7	TRBJ1-5	ASISFRDRVSNQPQH